The text below deals with one T cell receptor (beta chain). The repertoire was sequenced with immunoSEQ multiplex PCR; TCRdb's copy has only in-frame clones and lacks some. The sample has approximately 50,000 clones, about 85% seen once; the top ten hold around 0.76%. The CDR3 contains 15 residues. Germline CDR1 reads SGHTA; CDR2 reads FQGNSA. V lost 2 bases and J lost 4, with 14 bases in between. The entry originates in a study of OX40 agonist ivuxolimab in advanced cancers. The sequence came from an adult with an advanced solid tumor such as melanoma, head and neck, liver or kidney cancer. V is TRBV7-2 and J is TRBJ1-2; the D gene is possibly TRBD1 (6 bases). Sequencing was performed on CD4+ or CD8+ T cells sorted from blood, taken in a trial of the OX40 agonist ivuxolimab. CDR3 bases: TGTGCCAGCAGCTTAAGTACAGGGTTTAGCTATGGCTACACCTTC. Translated, it gives CASSLSTGFSYGYTF. The entire variable domain, with the rest obtained from reference TRBV7-2 and TRBJ1-2, is as follows: GAGVSQSPSNKVTEKGKDVELRCDPISGHTALYWYRQSLGQGLEFLIYFQGNSAPDKSGLPSDRFSAERTGGSVSTLTIQRTQQEDSAVYLCASSLSTGFSYGYTFGSGTRLTVV.